The 24 T cell receptor beta chains given below trace back to one sample, sequenced in a study of early stage breast cancer tumors. TCRdb keeps only in-frame clones here, not all; method: immunoSEQ multiplex PCR. Among about 28,000 clones listed, 75% to 85% were seen once. The sample was blood. These receptors came from a person aged 55 to 70 with breast cancer.

The chain links TRBV7-3 to TRBJ2-1; 11 nucleotides line up with TRBD2. V was clipped by 1 base and J by 8 bases; unmatched bases: 4. Per the germline V gene, CDR1 is SGHTA and CDR2 is FQGTGA. The CDR3 totals 15 residues. The CDR3 here is CASSLNLAGGDEQFF. For the CDR3, the DNA is TGTGCCAGCAGCTTAAATCTAGCGGGAGGCGATGAGCAGTTCTTC.

The rearrangement links TRBV5-4 to TRBJ2-3, with 10 bases identical to TRBD2. Trimming at V came to 2 bases and at J to 4 bases, leaving 4 bases not matched to a gene. The CDR3 is made up of 15 amino acids. Germline values: CDR1 SGHNT, CDR2 YYREEE (reference sequence). CDR3 bases: TGTGCCAGCAGCTTAAGGCTAGCGGGAGCAGATACGCAGTATTTT. This translates into CASSLRLAGADTQYF.

CDR3 nucleotides: TGTGCCAGCAGCCAATCCGGGACACCCAGTCAGCCCCAGCATTTT. Translation: CASSQSGTPSQPQHF. The chain combines TRBV4-2 with TRBJ1-5, with D perhaps matching TRBD1 (6 bases). The CDR3 runs to 15 residues. V was pared by 2 bases and J by 6 bases, with 14 bases between. CDR1 is LGHNA and CDR2 is YNFKEQ in the germline V gene.

This clone came up a few times. This chain joins TRBV19 and TRBJ2-3, with 10 bases aligning to TRBD1. Germline V lookup: CDR1 LNHDA, CDR2 SQIVND (reference sequence). V lost 4 bases to trimming and J lost 4 bases; unmatched junction nucleotides: 8. This CDR3 comprises 16 residues. CDR3: CASSTRDRGYADTQYF. CDR3 coding DNA: TGTGCCAGTAGTACCCGGGACAGGGGTTATGCAGATACGCAGTATTTT.

The chain couples TRBV6-5 to TRBJ2-7, with unresolved D. CDR1 and CDR2 from the germline V gene are MNHEY and SVGAGI. CDR3 size: 12 residues. The CDR3 nucleotides are TGTGTCACTAAATCCAGCCTGGACGAGCAGTACTTC. It is translated as CVTKSSLDEQYF.

Points on this clone: The same CDR3 arises from other DNA sequences in this sample as well. This chain joins TRBV7-9 and TRBJ2-7; TRBD1 matches at 10 bases. CDR3 size: 15 residues. Per germline, CDR1 SEHNR and CDR2 FQNEAQ (reference sequence). Trimming removed 6 bases from V and 2 bases from J; junction bases left unmatched: 7. The CDR3 nucleotides read TGTGCCAGCAGTCCGGGACAGGGGTACACCTACGAGCAGTACTTC. Protein sequence: CASSPGQGYTYEQYF.

This chain joins TRBV7-9 and TRBJ2-7; possible D gene TRBD1, 6 bases. The CDR3 consists of 13 residues. The V and J ends lost 5 bases and 0 bases respectively, with 8 bases between them. The germline CDR1 and CDR2 sequences are SEHNR and FQNEAQ (reference sequence). The CDR3 DNA reads TGTGCCAGCAGCCCGGACAGCTCCTACGAGCAGTACTTC. Residues: CASSPDSSYEQYF.

This chain links TRBV28 with TRBJ2-6; D unclear. V lost 2 bases to trimming and J lost 4 bases, with 3 bases between them. The CDR3 has 13 amino acids. The V gene's germline CDR1 is MDHEN and CDR2 SYDVKM. The DNA for the CDR3 is TGTGCCAGCAGTTTACAAGGGGCCAACGTCCTGACTTTC. This codes for CASSLQGANVLTF.

This chain joins TRBV7-2 and TRBJ2-5; 8 bases align to TRBD1. Trimming removed 3 bases from V and 3 bases from J; junction bases left unmatched: 3. Germline V lookup: CDR1 SGHTA, CDR2 FQGNSA. This CDR3 spans 14 amino acids. The CDR3: CASSLDRVKETQYF. The CDR3 bases are TGTGCCAGCAGCTTGGACAGGGTCAAAGAGACCCAGTACTTC.

The chain combines TRBV2 with TRBJ2-7, with 11 bases identical to TRBD2. Germline CDR1 reads SNHLY; CDR2 reads FYNNEI. Trimming took 4 bases from V and 6 from J; bases not matched to a gene: 8. This CDR3 contains 15 residues. The CDR3 region is CASSAGTSGETEQYF. The CDR3 nucleotides are TGTGCCAGCAGTGCGGGGACTAGCGGAGAGACCGAGCAGTACTTC.

This clone was observed a few times. The V call is TRBV11-1, the J call TRBJ1-1, with a weak D call TRBD1 (6 bases). Germline V gene data show CDR1 as SGHAT and CDR2 as FQDESV (reference sequence). Trimming removed 2 bases at V and 5 bases at J, with 15 bases between. The CDR3 extends over 15 amino acids. The CDR3 DNA is TGTGCCAGCAGCTTACAGTTGGGGGCTAGGACTGAAGCTTTCTTT. Its translation is CASSLQLGARTEAFF.

This chain joins TRBV18 and TRBJ2-7; TRBD2 might be the D (6 bases). Trimming took off 6 bases at V and 4 bases at J, with 10 bases between the two ends. Germline V CDR1 and CDR2: KGHSH, LQKENI. The CDR3 loop spans 12 amino acids. The CDR3 DNA reads TGTGCCAGCTCCCCGACTAGTTACGAGCAGTACTTC. Translated: CASSPTSYEQYF.

The genes are TRBV20-1 and TRBJ2-3; D may be TRBD2 (7 bases). This CDR3 contains 11 residues. V was clipped by 3 bases and J by 9 bases, with 10 bases between them. Germline assignment: CDR1 DFQATT and CDR2 SNEGSKA (reference sequence). CDR3 sequence (DNA): TGCAGTGCTAGTAGGGGGGGAACGCAGTATTTT. This sequence encodes CSASRGGTQYF.

The chain combines TRBV10-3 with TRBJ2-2; TRBD2 agrees at 14 bases. CDR1 is ENHRY and CDR2 is SYGVKD in the germline V gene. Trimming at V came to 6 bases and at J to 4 bases, leaving 4 bases not matched to a gene. The length of the CDR3 is 16 residues. The CDR3 DNA reads TGTGCCATCAGCCCCGGGACTAGCGGGAGCACCGGGGAGCTGTTTTTT. It codes for CAISPGTSGSTGELFF.

This rearrangement joins TRBV5-6 to TRBJ2-7; 7 bases fit TRBD1. This CDR3 has 12 amino acids. The germline V gene has CDR1 SGHDT and CDR2 YYEEEE. With 3 bases clipped from V and 4 bases from J, the junction kept 1 base outside the gene matches. The CDR3 here is CASSSGGYEQYF. The CDR3 region has the DNA TGTGCCAGCAGCTCAGGGGGATACGAGCAGTACTTC. The full variable domain, its missing parts supplied by reference TRBV5-6 and TRBJ2-7, is DAGVTQSPTHLIKTRGQQVTLRCSPKSGHDTVSWYQQALGQGPQFIFQYYEEEERQRGNFPDRFSGHQFPNYSSELNVNALLLGDSALYLCASSSGGYEQYFGPGTRLTVT.

The gene calls are TRBV6-5 and TRBJ1-3; D unresolved. Trimming took off 7 bases at V and 0 bases at J, with 10 bases between the two ends. The CDR3 is 14 amino acids. Germline CDR1 MNHEY, CDR2 SVGAGI. Here the CDR3 DNA reads TGTGCCAGCACGGAGGGTTCCTCTGGAAACACCATATATTTT. It codes for CASTEGSSGNTIYF.

The chain couples TRBV11-2 to TRBJ2-4; 11 bases map to TRBD1. The CDR3 has 14 residues. CDR1 is SGHAT and CDR2 is FQNNGV in the germline V gene. Losses at the gene ends were 3 bases for V and 6 bases for J; bases not matched to a gene: 1. The CDR3 here is CASSFGTGGNIQYF. The CDR3 DNA follows: TGTGCCAGCAGCTTCGGGACAGGGGGAAACATTCAGTACTTC.

This clone was detected once. The J gene is TRBJ2-7, the V gene TRBV11-2; 11 positions agree with TRBD2. J was trimmed by 5 bases and V by 4 bases; bases with no gene match: 4. Germline values: CDR1 SGHAT, CDR2 FQNNGV. The CDR3 runs 14 residues. The CDR3 DNA reads as TGTGCCAGCAGCTATAGCGGGAGGGCCCACGAGCAGTACTTC. Its protein is CASSYSGRAHEQYF. The full variable domain, rest sourced from reference TRBV11-2 and TRBJ2-7, is EAGVAQSPRYKIIEKRQSVAFWCNPISGHATLYWYQQILGQGPKLLIQFQNNGVVDDSQLPKDRFSAERLKGVDSTLKIQPAKLEDSAVYLCASSYSGRAHEQYFGPGTRLTVT.

The rearrangement links TRBV7-2 to TRBJ1-5, with D possibly being TRBD1 (5 bases). The V end lost 5 bases, the J end lost 4 bases, and 9 bases lay between the germline ends. CDR3 size: 13 residues. Germline V gene sequence: CDR1 SGHTA, CDR2 FQGNSA. The CDR3 protein is CASSQQENQPQHF. For the CDR3, the DNA is TGTGCCAGCAGCCAACAGGAAAATCAGCCCCAGCATTTT.

The chain recombines TRBV7-3 with TRBJ2-1, with TRBD2 identical over 8 bases. The CDR3 totals 15 residues. With V trimmed by 6 bases and J by 6 bases, 10 bases remained unmatched. Germline lookup yields CDR1 SGHTA and CDR2 FQGTGA. CDR3 amino acids: CASSSPGGPGNEQFF. The DNA of the CDR3 is TGTGCCAGCAGTTCACCGGGAGGGCCAGGCAATGAGCAGTTCTTC.

The DNA for the CDR3 is TGCGCCAGCAGCCCATGGACAGGCCGAAACACCGGGGAGCTGTTTTTT. It is translated as CASSPWTGRNTGELFF. V is TRBV5-1 and J is TRBJ2-2, with 7 bases lining up with TRBD1. J gave up 2 bases and V 4 bases, and 8 bases lay outside the gene matches. The CDR3 extends over 16 amino acids. The germline V gene has CDR1 SGHRS and CDR2 YFSETQ.

This clone was detected once. J is TRBJ2-5 and V is TRBV29-1; 10 bases map to TRBD1. This CDR3 is built from 16 residues. Per the germline V gene, CDR1 is SQVTM and CDR2 is ANQGSEA. Trimming at V came to 2 bases and at J to 1 base, leaving 7 bases not matched to a gene. CDR3 coding DNA: TGCAGCGTTGAAAGCGGACAGGGGGTACCCCAAGAGACCCAGTACTTC. Encoded protein: CSVESGQGVPQETQYF.

The rearrangement joins TRBV7-2 to TRBJ1-5, with 7 bases lining up with TRBD1. V was clipped by 1 base and J by 6 bases; unmatched bases: 3. The CDR3 consists of 14 residues. Per the germline V gene, CDR1 is SGHTA and CDR2 is FQGNSA. The CDR3 nucleotides read TGTGCCAGCAGCTTAGGACAGGGAGGTCAGCCCCAGCATTTT. Translation gives CASSLGQGGQPQHF.

The V call is TRBV6-5, the J call TRBJ1-1; D unclear. Germline V lookup: CDR1 MNHEY, CDR2 SVGAGI. Trimming shortened V by 3 bases and J by 3 bases, and 14 bases separated the two germline ends. This CDR3 region has 15 residues. The DNA for the CDR3 is TGTGCCAGCAGTTATTCCGGGCACGGGGACACTGAAGCTTTCTTT. This codes for CASSYSGHGDTEAFF.